This TCR beta chain was identified in a study of blood T cell repertoires in COVID-19. Study context: PBMCs, B-cell-depleted T cells, or T cells provided the cDNA or gDNA that made up the material.

The V end lost 3 bases, the J end lost 6 bases, and 12 bases lay between the germline ends. Germline lookup yields CDR1 KGHSH and CDR2 LQKENI. This CDR3 spans 13 amino acids. Per the original data handling: Reference gene primer amplification yielded estimated nucleated cell counts. Sequenced by immunoSEQ multiplex PCR; TCRdb stores in-frame clones only, minus some. V and J calls plus clone size are reproduced from that table; the DNA served to infer D and trimming. The sample consists of roughly 110,000 clones, 82% of them appearing once. This chain joins TRBV18 and TRBJ2-7; tentative D call: TRBD1 (6 bases). Sequencing input: peripheral blood. This receptor was obtained from a man in his 70s with acute or convalescent COVID-19. The CDR3: CASSPGQTSEQYF. The DNA of the CDR3 is TGTGCCAGCTCACCCGGACAGACTTCCGAGCAGTACTTC.